This entry concerns a single T cell receptor (beta chain). Its specific antigen is unknown. Qualities for individual bases were not recorded, and no much larger clone is one base off. The sample comes from a study of beta chain features in type 1 diabetes (dated by TCRdb to between 2018 and 2020). Background for the entire study: Mean age, gender distribution, total cell number and subset yield did not differ between patients and healthy donors. Across all samples, some 110,000,000 sorted cells were examined, and cell number per subset correlated strongly with RNA yield. In the study, recently diagnosed type 1 diabetes patients and matched healthy donors were compared on the TCRB repertoires of their sorted circulating CD4+ T cell subsets. Regulatory and stem cell-like memory subsets were isolated from only 8 patients and about 8 healthy donors, whereas naive and central memory subsets came from all 28 donors. Results and caveats for the whole study, not just this receptor: In all four CD4+ subsets, TCRB CDR3 length was moderately but significantly shorter in type 1 diabetes patients. Shorter templates might have been favored by PCR, but patient and control samples were amplified and corrected together, so both groups would have been affected equally by any skew. Naive, central memory and regulatory TCRB repertoires appeared more similar among patients than among healthy donors. Because cDNA rather than genomic DNA was sequenced, highly expressing activated cells could have been over-represented, although no difference in activation and CD3 levels was found between groups. Because the HLA sub-analyses included only small numbers of individuals, any influence of HLA type on TCRB rearrangement was left unresolved. At VDJ recombination sites, patients with type 1 diabetes made fewer insertions and deleted more nucleotides, a pattern implying thymic rearrangement abnormalities.

The High Capacity cDNA Reverse Transcription Kit was used to reverse transcribe all of the isolated RNA, meaning that expressed TCRB transcripts were what got sequenced. Naive, central memory and regulatory T cell samples underwent deep immunoSEQ sequencing, averaging about 3.57 million total reads per sample. Sorted cells were lysed in RLT buffer and RNA was extracted with DNase-treated RNeasy Micro or Mini kits, depending on cell number. To prevent cross-contamination, every cell subset was processed on its own, while patient and healthy donor samples were processed together. Using the immunoSEQ multiplex PCR, TCRB sequences were amplified from cDNA into 87-bp fragments spanning the CDR3 region. Sequencing of the amplicons was performed on the Illumina HiSeq platform. The source study handled its data this way. PCR bias was computationally corrected using synthetic template baselines, reads within Hamming distance 2 were collapsed, and singletons that could not be merged were discarded. Reads were aligned against IMGT so that V, D and J genes, CDR3 length and insertions or deletions at six rearrangement sites could be assigned. Within each subset, clonotype counts were normalized to sorted cell number, after which true diversity and Gini coefficients were computed with the tcR R package. Repertoire sharing was quantified using the overlap coefficient calculated on TCRB nucleotide sequences. As stored in TCRdb, this immuneACCESS dataset retains in-frame rearrangements with V and J assigned. A fraction of the clones does not appear; measured against another copy, unresolved V genes explain less than half of the discrepancy, and the remainder lacks a known reason. Clone size and V and J calls were adopted from that table, with D and trimming inferred from the DNA. The table for this sample lists some 220,000 clones; around 9.9% of them were counted only once. Clones ranked in the top ten supply roughly 1.3% of the sample.

A single peripheral blood draw of around 0.11 L on average was collected from each donor into heparinised tubes. A BD FACSAria II and a panel including CD45RO, CCR7, CD25, CD127, CD95 and CD27 were used to sort naive, central memory, regulatory and stem cell-like memory CD4+ T cells. All sorted populations exceeded 95% purity. Right away, PBMCs were isolated by Lymphoprep density gradient centrifugation and were stained directly, with no culture step. Samples were stained and sorted in pairs, with one healthy donor and one patient per experiment, so that batch effects were minimized. The TCR comes from a man aged 18 to 30 in good health. Sequencing used central memory CD4+ T cells from blood.

For the CDR3, the sequence is CASSQAGGYASYNEQFF. The DNA is TGTGCCAGCAGCCAAGCCGGAGGTTATGCCTCCTACAATGAGCAGTTCTTC. Recombination connected TRBV5-4 to TRBJ2-1; 5 matching bases give a weak D call of TRBD2. From the germline V gene (reference sequence), CDR1 is SGHNT and CDR2 is YYREEE. From its cysteine to its phenylalanine, the CDR3 spans 17 amino acids. Only the CDR3 DNA stays, 51 bases, in frame from base 1. The germline ends are 17 bases apart after V is trimmed by 4 bases and J by 0 bases.